These 11 T cell receptor beta chains came from one sample sequenced in a study of T cell repertoires in cytomegalovirus infection. Their recognized antigens are unknown. MiXCR, applied by TCRdb to the reads, yields one record per CDR3 protein. The data hold about 89,000 distinct CDR3 sequences, with about 29% observed a single time. The starting material was CD8+ T cells from cultured PBMCs, obtained from culture after CMV antigen stimulation. These TCRs come from a human donor in good health (CMV status not recorded). Some clones in this sample may be carry-over from other donors' samples.

This chain connects TRBV19 to TRBJ2-1; 8 nucleotides align to TRBD2. Per the germline V gene, CDR1 is LNHDA and CDR2 is SQIVND (reference sequence). The CDR3 is 17 amino acids. V lost 5 bases and J lost 0; bases outside the gene matches: 9. The DNA for the CDR3 is TGTGCCAGTAGTCGCGCCGGGGGGGGGAGCTCCTACAATGAGCAGTTCTTC. This translates into CASSRAGGGSSYNEQFF.

In this sample, this clonotype turned up many times. The gene calls are TRBV11-2 and TRBJ2-5; D gene ambiguous. The CDR3 has 13 residues. V was clipped by 5 bases and J by 2 bases, with 9 bases between them. Germline V gene lookup returns CDR1 SGHAT and CDR2 FQNNGV. CDR3 bases: TGTGCCAGCAGCGACCGAGAACAAGAGACCCAGTACTTC. Translating it yields CASSDREQETQYF. The full variable domain, its missing parts supplied by reference TRBV11-2 and TRBJ2-5, is EAGVAQSPRYKIIEKRQSVAFWCNPISGHATLYWYQQILGQGPKLLIQFQNNGVVDDSQLPKDRFSAERLKGVDSTLKIQPAKLEDSAVYLCASSDREQETQYFGPGTRLLVL.

The chain has TRBV4-1 and TRBJ2-3; the D call may be TRBD1 or TRBD2 (5 bases each). In germline, CDR1 is MGHRA, CDR2 YSYEKL. V lost 4 bases and J 2 bases, leaving 13 bases between the germline ends. The CDR3 loop spans 15 amino acids. Here the CDR3 DNA reads TGCGCCAGCAGCCTATGGGACCGAGACACAGATACGCAGTATTTT. This codes for CASSLWDRDTDTQYF.

The V and J genes are TRBV7-6 and TRBJ2-7; TRBD1 aligns across 10 bases. Germline assignment: CDR1 SGHVS and CDR2 FNYEAQ. V gave up 5 bases and J gave up 5 bases; unmatched junction bases: 6. The CDR3 length is 14 residues. The CDR3 region has the DNA TGTGCCAGCAGCCCCCTGACAGGGGGCCACGAGCAGTACTTC. This codes for CASSPLTGGHEQYF.

The chain links TRBV27 to TRBJ2-1; D is perhaps TRBD2 (7 bases). CDR3 size: 16 residues. Trimming shortened V by 2 bases and J by 4 bases, and 15 bases separated the two germline ends. Germline V CDR1 and CDR2: MNHEY, SMNVEV (reference sequence). The chain's CDR3 is CASSLERGAFYNEQFF. The CDR3 nucleotides are TGTGCCAGCAGTTTAGAACGGGGGGCCTTTTACAATGAGCAGTTCTTC.

The chain employs TRBV5-4 and TRBJ2-1, with D possibly being TRBD1 (6 bases). Trimming stripped 4 bases from V and 1 base from J, with 15 bases between. The germline gives CDR1 SGHNT, CDR2 YYREEE (reference sequence). This CDR3 comprises 16 residues. CDR3 region: CASSQGLPHSYNEQFF. DNA for the CDR3: TGTGCCAGCAGCCAGGGGCTGCCGCATTCCTACAATGAGCAGTTCTTC.

The CDR3 DNA follows: TGTGCCAGCAGTAACTTAGCGGGGTCCTACAATGAGCAGTTCTTC. Its protein product is CASSNLAGSYNEQFF. This rearrangement joins TRBV6-4 to TRBJ2-1; TRBD2 matches at 8 bases. V was pared by 5 bases and J by 1 base, with 4 bases of the junction left unmatched. The CDR3 runs to 15 residues. Germline V lookup: CDR1 MRHNA, CDR2 SNTAGT.

This chain connects TRBV7-9 to TRBJ2-1; TRBD2 matches 8 bases. From germline, CDR1 is SEHNR and CDR2 FQNEAQ (reference sequence). The CDR3 runs to 15 residues. V lost 7 bases to trimming and J lost 4 bases; unmatched junction nucleotides: 9. As DNA, the CDR3 is TGTGCCAGCACCCCGGGTGCGGGGGGATACAATGAGCAGTTCTTC. Translation gives CASTPGAGGYNEQFF.

The gene calls are TRBV24-1 and TRBJ2-5, with a possible D match to TRBD1 (5 bases). Trimming left V 1 base short and J 5 bases short, with 10 bases between. The germline CDR1 and CDR2 sequences are KGHDR and SFDVKD. This CDR3 comprises 14 residues. The CDR3 nucleotides read TGTGCCACCAGTGATTTCCGCAGGGTGGAGACCCAGTACTTC. Translating gives CATSDFRRVETQYF.

This clonotype has more than one count but fewer than ten. V and J are TRBV29-1 and TRBJ1-3; no definite D call. V was trimmed by 6 bases and J by 1 base, leaving 7 bases between them. Germline V CDR1 and CDR2: SQVTM, ANQGSEA. This CDR3 comprises 12 residues. The DNA of the CDR3 is TGCAGCGTGGGGTCTTCTGGAAACACCATATATTTT. Translating it yields CSVGSSGNTIYF.

There are many counts of this clonotype. The chain recombines TRBV2 with TRBJ2-1; D possibly corresponds to TRBD2 (7 bases). The CDR3 has 12 amino acids. CDR1 is SNHLY, CDR2 FYNNEI, per germline. Trimming cost V 6 bases and J 6 bases, with 9 bases left between them. The CDR3, as DNA: TGTGCCAGCAGGGGAGGGGGCAATGAGCAGTTCTTC. Its protein is CASRGGGNEQFF.